This T cell receptor beta chain emerged from a study of regulatory T cells in long-lasting Graves disease. The wider study: Recently diagnosed Graves' patients had received antithyroid drugs for under 3 months. The study, taken as a whole, reports: Those with persistent disease had in common more public clonotypes (more than 2,500) than new patients (roughly 1,000). TRBV28, TRBJ1-2 and TRBJ2-5 emerged as the favored segments in persistent disease.

Indicated time point: newly diagnosed GD, antithyroid drugs for less than 3 months. RNA isolated from PBMCs was used to make the TCR library. Patients hailed from an endocrinology department in Xi'an, China. For TCR beta, libraries came from iRepertoire HTBI primers and Arm-PCR of CDR3 regions. TCRdb analysed the multiplex PCR reads with MiXCR anew, one entry per CDR3 protein. The sample has around 250,000 distinct CDR3 sequences, about a sixth seen once. The V and J ends lost 5 bases and 7 bases respectively, with 19 bases between them. CDR3 length equals 15 residues. Germline CDR1 is SGHVS and CDR2 is FQNEAQ. Many counts were recorded for this clonotype. As yet, its antigen is unknown.

The chain has TRBV7-8 and TRBJ2-3; possibly TRBD2 for D (7 bases). The sample here was peripheral blood mononuclear cells (PBMCs), taken at new diagnosis, from a patient treated with antithyroid drugs. This receptor was taken from a female donor with Graves disease. CDR3 sequence (DNA): TGTGCCAGCAGCCCGGCGGCGGGGGCGGGAAATACGCAGTATTTT. It specifies CASSPAAGAGNTQYF.